These T cell receptor beta chains were read from a single sample in a study of blood T cell repertoires in COVID-19. Libraries were prepared by immunoSEQ multiplex PCR; TCRdb keeps only in-frame clonotypes and omits some of them. The table includes fewer than 200,000 clones, roughly 81% detected once. Input material: peripheral blood. Every receptor here comes from an older woman with COVID-19, enrolled during active disease. Each CDR3 is given with its conserved first and last residue. The D gene is left open where the match is weak. Not all rows give a size; the values are once, few, many and, for expanded clones, a class.

NA	NA	TRBV5-1	TRBJ2-4	CASSLGQGAIQYF	TGCGCCAGCAGCTTGGGGCAGGGTGCCATTCAGTACTTC
TRBD2	NA	TRBV5-1	TRBJ2-3	CASSIGRGGTDTQYF	TGCGCCAGCAGCATAGGTCGGGGGGGCACAGATACGCAGTATTTT
NA	NA	TRBV3-1/TRBV3-2	TRBJ1-1	CASSILDETEAFF	TGTGCCAGCAGTATTTTAGATGAGACTGAAGCTTTCTTT
NA	NA	TRBV6-1	TRBJ1-2	CASSEGGANGYTF	TGTGCCAGCAGTGAGGGGGGAGCTAATGGCTACACCTTC
TRBD1	once	TRBV5-6	TRBJ2-5	CASSSLGTGGYQETQYF	TGTGCCAGCAGCTCACTGGGGACAGGGGGCTATCAAGAGACCCAGTACTTC
TRBD2	NA	TRBV11-2	TRBJ2-1	CASSLGYEREDSYNEQFF	TGTGCCAGCAGCTTAGGGTATGAGCGGGAGGACTCCTACAATGAGCAGTTCTTC
NA	NA	TRBV1	TRBJ2-1	CTSSHPTSGSLDEQFF	TGCACCAGCAGCCACCCCACTAGCGGGAGTTTGGATGAGCAGTTCTTC
TRBD1	NA	TRBV4-1	TRBJ1-1	CASSQPDRGRRNTEAFF	TGCGCCAGCAGCCAACCGGACAGGGGGAGAAGGAACACTGAAGCTTTCTTT
NA	NA	TRBV3-1/TRBV3-2	TRBJ1-5	CASSQDFSRNQPQHF	TGTGCCAGCAGCCAAGACTTCAGTCGAAATCAGCCCCAGCATTTT
TRBD2	NA	TRBV27	TRBJ2-5	CASRTAGNLKETQYF	TGTGCCAGCAGAACAGCGGGAAACCTAAAAGAGACCCAGTACTTC
NA	once	TRBV6-5	TRBJ1-3	CASSRQGRLSDTIYF	TGTGCCAGCAGTCGCCAGGGTCGCTTGAGTGACACCATATATTTT
NA	NA	TRBV29-1	TRBJ1-6	CSVGELLDSPLHF	TGCAGCGTTGGGGAGCTTCTTGATTCACCCCTCCACTTT
TRBD1	few	TRBV7-9	TRBJ2-7	CASSLATGQGSYEQYF	TGTGCCAGCAGCTTAGCGACGGGACAGGGCTCCTACGAGCAGTACTTC
TRBD1	NA	TRBV29-1	TRBJ1-1	CSARTGNEAFF	TGCAGCGCAAGGACAGGGAATGAAGCTTTCTTT
TRBD1	many	TRBV10-1	TRBJ2-2	CASSDPTGPSTGELFF	TGCGCCAGCAGTGACCCGACAGGGCCCAGCACCGGGGAGCTGTTTTTT
NA	NA	TRBV5-1	TRBJ1-2	CASSSRDINYGYTF	TGCGCCAGCAGCTCCCGGGACATTAACTATGGCTACACCTTC
TRBD2	NA	TRBV19	TRBJ2-1	CASSRTSMSNEQFF	TGTGCCAGTAGCCGGACTAGCATGAGCAATGAGCAGTTCTTC
NA	NA	TRBV18	TRBJ2-1	CASSFSGNEQFF	TGTGCCAGCTCATTCAGTGGCAATGAGCAGTTCTTC
NA	NA	TRBV7-2	TRBJ2-1	CASNPPRDEQFF	TGTGCCAGCAACCCCCCCCGGGATGAGCAGTTCTTC
NA	once	TRBV6-1	TRBJ1-2	CASSEAFVRGYGYTF	TGTGCCAGCAGTGAAGCTTTCGTCAGGGGCTATGGCTACACCTTC
NA	NA	TRBV6-5	TRBJ1-6	CASSYSTGLTNSPLHF	TGTGCCAGCAGTTACTCCACAGGCTTAACCAATTCACCCCTCCACTTT
NA	NA	TRBV9	TRBJ1-1	CASSLRARDTEAFF	TGTGCCAGCAGCCTAAGGGCGCGGGACACTGAAGCTTTCTTT
TRBD2	NA	TRBV29-1	TRBJ2-3	CSVTVLAGGYTDTQYF	TGCAGCGTTACGGTCTTAGCGGGAGGGTACACAGATACGCAGTATTTT
NA	once	TRBV6-6	TRBJ1-3	CASRDDSRSGNTIYF	TGTGCCAGCAGAGATGACAGTCGCTCTGGAAACACCATATATTTT
NA	NA	TRBV6-5	TRBJ2-6	CASRIDSSGANVLTF	TGTGCCAGCAGGATTGACAGTTCTGGGGCCAACGTCCTGACTTTC
TRBD2	NA	TRBV7-8	TRBJ2-1	CASSFSGNEQFF	TGTGCCAGCAGCTTTAGCGGGAATGAGCAGTTCTTC
NA	once	TRBV11-3	TRBJ1-1	CASSRHQQSLNTEAFF	TGTGCCAGCAGCCGCCACCAACAGAGCTTGAACACTGAAGCTTTCTTT
NA	NA	TRBV5-1	TRBJ1-1	CASSRAPGPGGNTEAFF	TGCGCCAGCAGCCGAGCCCCTGGACCGGGGGGGAACACTGAAGCTTTCTTT
TRBD2	NA	TRBV11-3	TRBJ2-1	CASSFSATSQNEQFF	TGTGCCAGCAGCTTTTCCGCGACTAGCCAGAATGAGCAGTTCTTC
TRBD2	NA	TRBV3-1/TRBV3-2	TRBJ2-1	CASSHPRGTSGRYNEQFF	TGTGCCAGCAGCCACCCCAGAGGGACTAGCGGACGGTACAATGAGCAGTTCTTC
TRBD2	NA	TRBV2	TRBJ2-7	CASLSTSGYYEQYF	TGTGCCAGCCTCTCGACTAGCGGATACTACGAGCAGTACTTC
TRBD1	NA	TRBV6-6	TRBJ1-2	CASTPDRERGYGYTF	TGTGCCAGCACCCCGGACAGGGAGCGTGGCTATGGCTACACCTTC
TRBD2	NA	TRBV6-5	TRBJ2-5	CASSRQRGQETQYF	TGTGCCAGCAGCAGACAGCGGGGACAAGAGACCCAGTACTTC
NA	NA	TRBV12-3/TRBV12-4	TRBJ1-2	CASSLEGVSGYTF	TGTGCCAGCAGTTTAGAGGGGGTCTCTGGCTACACCTTC
NA	NA	TRBV18	TRBJ2-3	CASSPRGAGAGDTQYF	TGTGCCAGCTCACCACGGGGGGCGGGGGCCGGAGATACGCAGTATTTT
NA	NA	TRBV4-1	TRBJ1-6	CASSQDKDSVFYNSPLHF	TGCGCCAGCAGCCAAGATAAGGACAGCGTATTCTATAATTCACCCCTCCACTTT
TRBD1	NA	TRBV29-1	TRBJ1-6	CSAGGTGGSPLHF	TGCAGCGCGGGGGGGACAGGGGGCTCACCCCTCCACTTT
NA	NA	TRBV3-1/TRBV3-2	TRBJ2-3	CASSQVIGATDTQYF	TGTGCCAGCAGCCAAGTAATAGGGGCCACAGATACGCAGTATTTT
NA	NA	TRBV6-5	TRBJ1-1	CASSYSNQGRTEAFF	TGTGCCAGCAGTTACTCTAACCAGGGTAGGACTGAAGCTTTCTTT
NA	NA	TRBV11-2	TRBJ1-6	CASSRGGTNLHF	TGTGCCAGCAGCCGCGGAGGGACGAACCTCCACTTT
TRBD2	NA	TRBV24-1	TRBJ2-1	CATSDTGTSGYNEQFF	TGTGCCACCAGTGACACCGGGACTAGCGGTTACAATGAGCAGTTCTTC
TRBD1	NA	TRBV19	TRBJ1-1	CASSITGAVTEAFF	TGTGCCAGTAGTATTACAGGGGCCGTCACTGAAGCTTTCTTT
NA	NA	TRBV5-6	TRBJ1-6	CASSYEWSRVDSPLHF	TGTGCCAGCAGCTACGAGTGGAGTCGGGTCGATTCACCCCTCCACTTT
TRBD2	few	TRBV5-1	TRBJ2-5	CASSPASGDVETQYF	TGCGCCAGCAGCCCTGCTAGCGGAGATGTGGAGACCCAGTACTTC
NA	NA	TRBV3-1/TRBV3-2	TRBJ1-2	CASSQAQGDYGYTF	TGTGCCAGCAGCCAAGCACAGGGTGACTATGGCTACACCTTC
NA	NA	TRBV7-3	TRBJ1-6	CASSPSLGNNSPLHF	TGTGCCAGCAGCCCATCCCTGGGCAATAATTCACCCCTCCACTTT